One sample yielded the 3 T cell receptor beta chains listed below, sequenced in a study of cytomegalovirus exposure and HLA in healthy donors. Clones were sequenced by immunoSEQ multiplex PCR, and TCRdb holds only the in-frame ones, with some missing. The top ten clones hold roughly 3% of a sample with under 150,000 clones, 80% to 90% of them seen once. Specimen: PBMCs. The receptors here all came from a man between 18 and 29 years old in good health and CMV-seronegative.

The J gene is TRBJ2-5, the V gene TRBV23-1, with D possibly TRBD2 on 5 matching bases. TRBV23-1 is classed as an ORF, of uncertain function. V dropped 9 bases and J dropped 4 bases, with 18 bases sitting between them. The CDR3 extends over 14 amino acids. CDR3 protein: CARIGLRARETQYF. The CDR3 region has the DNA TGCGCCAGGATAGGGTTGAGGGCTCGAGAGACCCAGTACTTC.

This clone was detected once. The V and J genes are TRBV7-6 and TRBJ1-6, with 9 bases fitting TRBD1. J gave up 4 bases and V 5 bases, and 6 bases lay outside the gene matches. The CDR3 length is 16 residues. Per germline, CDR1 SGHVS and CDR2 FNYEAQ. The CDR3 DNA follows: TGTGCCAGCAGCCGAGCCGGGACAGGGTATAATTCACCCCTCCACTTT. Translation: CASSRAGTGYNSPLHF.

A single count supports this clone. V is TRBV5-6 and J is TRBJ2-4; D remains unclear. The CDR3 runs 13 residues. With 3 bases removed from V and 10 bases from J, the gap between germline ends came to 14 bases. Germline loops: CDR1 SGHDT, CDR2 YYEEEE. In DNA form, the CDR3 reads TGTGCCAGCAGCTCCCTCTCATCGGTTATTCAGTACTTC. Translated, it gives CASSSLSSVIQYF.